The T cell receptor beta chain described here comes from a study of T cell responses to AZD1222 COVID-19 vaccine. General study points: Without day 14 samples, only post-peak T cell repertoires were studied. Increased Spike-specific TCR breadth and depth were observed after two AZD1222 doses. The donors showed a predominance of white British ancestry and of females, with possible underestimation of clonal diversity.

TCRdb's table, derived via immunoSEQ multiplex PCR, lists solely in-frame clones and lacks some. This table holds approximately 76,000 clones, roughly four fifths found once. The CDR3 sequence is 16 residues long. Trimming removed 5 bases from V and 10 bases from J; junction bases left unmatched: 14. CDR1 and CDR2 from the germline V gene are SEHNR and FQNEAQ (reference sequence). Note on this clone: Its target is not known.

The receptor's source is an adult in good health. Here the sequenced sample was peripheral blood, taken on day 0 of AZD1222 vaccination. The chain has TRBV7-9 and TRBJ1-3, with TRBD1 matching 10 bases. CDR3 DNA: TGTGCCAGCAGCCCGGACCTCGGGACAGGGGATTTAACCATATATTTT. This codes for CASSPDLGTGDLTIYF. Full variable domain (outside the CDR3, taken from reference TRBV7-9 and TRBJ1-3): DTGVSQNPRHKITKRGQNVTFRCDPISEHNRLYWYRQTLGQGPEFLTYFQNEAQLEKSRLLSDRFSAERPKGSFSTLEIQRTEQGDSAMYLCASSPDLGTGDLTIYFGEGSWLTVV.